The 23 T cell receptor beta chains below come from one sample, sequenced in a study of T cell repertoires in aging, cancer and after chemotherapy. TCR beta rearrangements were amplified from peripheral blood genomic DNA. Multiplex touch-down PCR with TRB-A/B primers amplified rearranged V-D-J TRB sequences. One entry per CDR3 protein, called by TCRdb with MiXCR from the multiplex PCR reads. Altogether approximately 10,000 distinct CDR3 sequences are present, just under 30% being singletons, with the ten largest covering under 2.5%. The source material was blood. The source is a human donor in good health.

In this sample, this clonotype turned up a few times. The rearrangement uses TRBV20-1 and TRBJ2-3; weak D call: TRBD2 (5 bases). CDR3 length equals 18 residues. V lost 0 bases and J lost 0, with 19 bases in between. CDR1 and CDR2 (germline): DFQATT, SNEGSKA (reference sequence). CDR3 nucleotide sequence: TGCAGTGCTAGAGATCTGATAGGTAGCGTTGGTAGCACAGATACGCAGTATTTT. It codes for CSARDLIGSVGSTDTQYF.

This clonotype was seen a few times. The rearrangement joins TRBV10-3 to TRBJ2-5; D is perhaps TRBD1 (6 bases). The germline V gene encodes CDR1 ENHRY and CDR2 SYGVKD. This CDR3 is 13 amino acids long. Trimming took off 8 bases at V and 5 bases at J, with 15 bases between the two ends. The CDR3, as DNA: TGTGCCATCGCTCGAGGGGGAAGGGAGACCCAGTACTTC. This sequence encodes CAIARGGRETQYF.

The genes are TRBV4-1 and TRBJ2-7; D ambiguous. Trimming shortened V by 0 bases and J by 5 bases, and 14 bases separated the two germline ends. The CDR3 loop spans 15 amino acids. CDR1 and CDR2 (germline): MGHRA, YSYEKL. CDR3 DNA sequence: TGCGCCAGCAGCCAAGAATCTCTGGGGTCCCACGAGCAGTACTTC. It codes for CASSQESLGSHEQYF.

This clonotype appeared a few times. J is TRBJ1-2 and V is TRBV6-4; tentative D call: TRBD1 (5 bases). The V gene's germline CDR1 is MRHNA and CDR2 SNTAGT. Trimming cost V 3 bases and J 4 bases, with 9 bases left between them. The CDR3 covers 13 residues. CDR3 protein: CASSDWDGYGYTF. The CDR3 coding sequence is TGTGCCAGCAGTGATTGGGACGGCTATGGCTACACCTTC.

This chain uses TRBV7-9 with TRBJ1-4, with TRBD1 as a possible D gene (6 bases). Germline V gene sequence: CDR1 SEHNR, CDR2 FQNEAQ (reference sequence). The CDR3 spans 17 residues. Trimming took 1 base from V and 0 from J, leaving 12 bases between them. The CDR3 DNA reads TGTGCCAGCAGCTTAGAAGGACAGAGCGCAACTAATGAAAAACTGTTTTTT. Protein product: CASSLEGQSATNEKLFF.

V gene TRBV11-2 combines with J gene TRBJ2-1, with D uncertain. Germline-derived CDR1 and CDR2 are SGHAT and FQNNGV. V lost 1 base and J 7 bases, leaving 11 bases between the germline ends. CDR3 length: 14 residues. The CDR3 loop is CASSLVPLGNEQFF. CDR3 nucleotide sequence: TGTGCCAGCAGCTTAGTCCCTCTAGGGAATGAGCAGTTCTTC.

The rearrangement uses TRBV6-2 or TRBV6-3 and TRBJ2-1; a weak D match, TRBD1 (5 bases). Germline V lookup: CDR1 MNHEY, CDR2 SVGEGT. V was trimmed by 2 bases and J by 7 bases, leaving 9 bases between them. The CDR3 has 13 amino acids. The CDR3 DNA follows: TGTGCCAGCAGTTACGTCCAGGGTAATGAGCAGTTCTTC. Encoded protein: CASSYVQGNEQFF.

This clonotype was observed a few times. V usage is TRBV6-1 and J usage is TRBJ2-7; 10 bases agree with TRBD1. The length of the CDR3 is 13 residues. Germline V gives CDR1 MNHNS, CDR2 SASEGT. The ends lost 8 bases at V and 3 bases at J; junction bases unmatched: 4. Written as DNA, the CDR3 is TGTGCCAGCCACCGGGACAGGGGCTACGAGCAGTACTTC. As protein: CASHRDRGYEQYF.

Here the CDR3 DNA reads TGTGCCAGCAGCTCCGACCGACCCCGGACTAGCGGGTCACCCGGGGAGCTGTTTTTT. Translated, it gives CASSSDRPRTSGSPGELFF. The J gene is TRBJ2-2, the V gene TRBV7-2; 11 bases fit TRBD2. The CDR3 runs to 19 residues. Trimming at V came to 4 bases and at J to 6 bases, leaving 16 bases not matched to a gene. Germline CDR1 SGHTA, CDR2 FQGNSA.

Only one count was recorded for this clonotype. This chain joins TRBV23-1 and TRBJ1-3; D unclear. TRBV23-1 is recorded as an ORF, its role being uncertain. Between the trimmed V and J ends, which lost 0 bases and 3 bases, there was a span of 18 bases. This CDR3 has 18 residues. Written as DNA, the CDR3 is TGCGCCAGCAGTCAATCTCACGGCGGAGGGAGGTTTGGAAACACCATATATTTT. It specifies CASSQSHGGGRFGNTIYF.

This clonotype occurred a few times. The chain carries TRBV6-4 and TRBJ2-2; TRBD2 might be the D (6 bases). This CDR3 region has 15 residues. Germline V CDR1 and CDR2: MRHNA, SNTAGT. Trimming took off 10 bases at V and 4 bases at J, with 19 bases between the two ends. For the CDR3, the DNA is TGTGCCATGCTCGGGTTCGGGGGTGGCACCGGGGAGCTGTTTTTT. This gives the protein CAMLGFGGGTGELFF.

DNA of the CDR3: TGTGCCACCAGCAGAGGATCTAGCGGGAGGTCAGATACGCAGTATTTT. This translates into CATSRGSSGRSDTQYF. This chain joins TRBV15 and TRBJ2-3; TRBD2 matches at 11 bases. The CDR3 sequence is 16 residues long. V was clipped by 1 base and J by 4 bases; unmatched bases: 4. The germline V gene has CDR1 LNHNV and CDR2 YYDKDF (reference sequence).

The rearrangement joins TRBV6-6 to TRBJ2-1, with D possibly being TRBD1 or TRBD2 (5 bases each). The CDR3 extends over 12 amino acids. Germline CDR1 MNHNY, CDR2 SVGAGI (reference sequence). V shed 10 bases and J shed 8 bases, with 15 bases lying between them. CDR3 loop: CATRDRVDEQFF. CDR3 DNA: TGTGCCACCAGGGACCGCGTGGATGAGCAGTTCTTC.

The rearrangement uses TRBV5-4 and TRBJ2-3, with 7 positions matching TRBD1. Trimming cost V 2 bases and J 4 bases; bases outside gene matches: 7. CDR1 and CDR2 from the germline V gene are SGHNT and YYREEE (reference sequence). This CDR3 has 15 residues. The CDR3 sequence is CASSLPTGMADTQYF. The CDR3, as DNA: TGTGCCAGCAGCTTACCGACAGGGATGGCAGATACGCAGTATTTT.

As to this clonotype: Since no conserved phenylalanine or tryptophan closes the CDR3, a read error is the likely cause. This chain uses TRBV7-2 with TRBJ2-3; maybe TRBD2 (6 bases). V lost 6 bases and J lost 3, with 13 bases in between. This CDR3 has 14 amino acids. Germline V CDR1 and CDR2: SGHTA, FQGNSA. CDR3 sequence: CASRDPRGTDTQYL. Written as DNA, the CDR3 is TGTGCCAGCAGGGACCCCCGGGGGACAGATACGCAGTATTTG.

Turning to this clonotype: This may be a read error: a much more frequent sequence differs by one nucleotide. This chain connects TRBV6-5 to TRBJ2-1; tentative D call: TRBD1 (5 bases). Trimming pared 6 bases from V and 3 bases from J, leaving 9 bases between. The CDR3 totals 13 residues. The germline V gene encodes CDR1 MNHEY and CDR2 SVGAGI. In nucleotides, the CDR3 is TGTGCCAGCAGGGAAGACAGCTACAATGAGCAGTTCTTC. Translation gives CASREDSYNEQFF.

Concerning this clonotype: Given a much more abundant clone one base away, this may be a read error. The chain's CDR3 is CASRNPGEDTQYF. In DNA form, the CDR3 reads TGTGCCAGCAGGAATCCAGGGGAAGATACGCAGTATTTT. The chain links TRBV6-5 to TRBJ2-3; tentatively, D is TRBD1 (6 bases). Trimming cost V 6 bases and J 5 bases, with 12 bases left between them. Germline loops: CDR1 MNHEY, CDR2 SVGAGI. This CDR3 comprises 13 residues.

There are a few counts of this clonotype. The chain has TRBV30 and TRBJ1-1; D is perhaps TRBD1 (6 bases). This CDR3 is built from 12 residues. With 3 bases removed from V and 7 bases from J, the gap between germline ends came to 12 bases. Looked up from germline, CDR1 is GTSNPN and CDR2 is SVGIG (reference sequence). The CDR3 here is CAWSRHRVEAFF. The CDR3 region has the DNA TGTGCCTGGAGCCGGCACAGGGTTGAAGCTTTCTTT.

CDR3 sequence (DNA): TGTGCCAGCAGCTCAACACCGCGGAGGAGTTTTGGCTACACCTTC. Translating gives CASSSTPRRSFGYTF. The rearrangement links TRBV9 to TRBJ1-2; D remains ambiguous. This CDR3 contains 15 residues. V was cut by 4 bases and J by 7 bases, with 20 bases left in between. CDR1 SGDLS and CDR2 YYNGEE come from the germline V gene. Variable domain in full (rest from reference TRBV9 and TRBJ1-2): DSGVTQTPKHLITATGQRVTLRCSPRSGDLSVYWYQQSLDQGLQFLIQYYNGEERAKGNILERFSAQQFPDLHSELNLSSLELGDSALYFCASSSTPRRSFGYTFGSGTRLTVV.

The V gene is TRBV6-2 or TRBV6-3, the J gene TRBJ1-6, with 7 bases lining up with TRBD1. Trimming cost V 4 bases and J 7 bases; bases outside gene matches: 7. The CDR3 is 15 amino acids. Germline CDR1 MNHEY, CDR2 SVGEGT. The CDR3 protein is CASSFQGVWNSPLHF. The CDR3 coding sequence is TGTGCCAGCAGTTTCCAGGGGGTTTGGAATTCACCCCTCCACTTT.

The chain joins TRBV7-2 to TRBJ2-3, with D uncertain. Germline V lookup: CDR1 SGHTA, CDR2 FQGNSA. Trimming removed 7 bases from V and 11 bases from J, with 13 bases in between. The CDR3 runs 11 residues. In nucleotides, the CDR3 is TGTGCCAGCACCCTCCAGTGGGAGCAGTATTTT. This translates into CASTLQWEQYF.

This chain uses TRBV7-2 with TRBJ2-1; 8 bases are a match to TRBD1. Germline CDR1 is SGHTA and CDR2 is FQGNSA. The J segment lost 8 bases and the V segment lost 4 bases, leaving 7 bases of the junction unmatched. The CDR3 spans 14 residues. CDR3 in amino acids: CASSSRTGFDEQFF. DNA for the CDR3: TGTGCCAGCAGCTCGAGGACAGGGTTCGATGAGCAGTTCTTC.

This clonotype has more than one count but fewer than ten. The chain recombines TRBV28 with TRBJ2-7, with 9 bases aligning to TRBD1. V dropped 6 bases and J dropped 1; count of bases not matched to a gene: 7. There are 15 residues in the CDR3. The germline V gene encodes CDR1 MDHEN and CDR2 SYDVKM. The CDR3 region is CASRLTGGKSYEQYF. The CDR3 DNA reads TGTGCCAGCAGATTGACAGGGGGGAAATCCTACGAGCAGTACTTC.